This T cell receptor (beta chain) derives from a study of regulatory T cells in long-lasting Graves disease (dated by TCRdb to about 2021). In the study overall: Persistent Graves' disease was defined as antithyroid drug treatment for over 5 years with persistently positive TSH receptor autoantibodies. Patients with persistent Graves' disease were compared with patients with newly diagnosed Graves' disease using TCR sequencing and RNA sequencing of peripheral blood. The study took place in China and was registered as a clinical trial. A total of 33 samples underwent TCR sequencing, from about 13 patients with persistent Graves' disease and some 20 patients with newly diagnosed Graves' disease. Persistent Graves' disease patients in the clinical cohort had taken antithyroid drugs for about 10.3 years on average.

About this clonotype itself: Which antigen it targets is not known. Base quality data are lacking; no much larger clone is found one base away.

General findings and caveats noted by the study authors: TRBV28, TRBJ1-2 and TRBJ2-5 were preferentially used in persistent disease, while TRBV20-1 and TRBJ2-1 were favored in newly diagnosed disease. The study examined only peripheral blood because the primary lesion, thyroid tissue, could not be accessed. The small sample size was acknowledged by the authors as a limitation that may reduce accuracy. Lower TCR Shannon entropy and fewer highly expanded clones were observed in persistent Graves' disease patients than in newly diagnosed patients, which suggested clonal expansion. A larger number of public clonotypes was shared among persistent patients (more than 2,500) than among newly diagnosed patients (roughly 980). Only the TCR beta chain was sequenced and analyzed.

What the time point label conveys for this sample: persistent/refractory GD, antithyroid drugs over 5 years with positive TRAb. RNA was extracted from PBMCs in TRIzol for both TCR sequencing and RNA sequencing. The diagnosis of Graves' disease followed American Thyroid Association guidelines. Recruitment of patients was carried out at an endocrinology department in Xi'an, China. Each patient gave about 9.1 milliliters of peripheral blood, collected in an EDTA anticoagulant tube. Ficoll Paque Plus density gradient separation was used to isolate PBMCs, and no additional T cell sorting was done. An Agilent 2100 Bioanalyzer and agarose gel were used to check RNA quality, while a NanoDrop 2000 measured RNA concentration. V is reduced by 1 base and J by 3 bases, leaving a spacing of 12 bases between them. Counted from cysteine to phenylalanine, this CDR3 has 15 amino acids. CDR3 DNA is the only sequence kept; it has 45 bases, read in frame from the first base. CDR1 SGHVS and CDR2 FQNEAQ were looked up in the germline V gene.

The protocol used for the library was multiplex PCR. The data were produced on an Illumina HiSeq 4000. iRepertoire HTBI primers and Arm-PCR amplification of CDR3 regions were used to construct TCR beta libraries. Before sequencing, the PCR products underwent gel purification. The authors processed their data as follows. Gene usage analysis of CDR3 amino acid clonotypes relied on the 60 or so TRBV and about 15 TRBJ segments identified across samples. Filtered high-quality paired reads were merged into contigs using COPE and FqMerger. Contigs were aligned with BLAST to IMGT TRBV, TRBD and TRBJ reference genes, and CDR3 was defined per IMGT. Clonotypes above 0.1% frequency were classified as highly expanded clones. Repertoire diversity was measured by Shannon entropy, and V-J evenness by the Gini coefficient. A clonotype found in more than one individual was treated as public. The raw public reads went through TCRdb reprocessing: fastp at Q25, MiXCR clone calling, in-frame beta chains kept. Each CDR3 protein gets just one entry, which takes the most common genes and DNA from the rows behind it. Here the V and J calls rest on TCRdb's processing, not on the authors' analysis. The sample records roughly 360,000 distinct CDR3 sequences, more than 20% of which are singletons. Jointly, the top ten make up 25% to 30% of the sample.

The chain employs TRBV7-8 and TRBJ1-1; the D gene is unclear. This TCR came from a woman in her 40s with Graves disease. Donor details come from another sample of the same person, matched by shared clones. Sequences were derived from peripheral blood mononuclear cells (PBMCs), sampled when the disease was refractory, from a patient treated with antithyroid drugs. The CDR3 sequence is CASSLDSPGDTEAFF. DNA sequence: TGTGCCAGCAGCTTAGACAGCCCTGGGGACACTGAAGCTTTCTTT.